This T cell receptor beta chain originates from a study of blood T cell repertoires in COVID-19. V lost 0 bases and J 9 bases, leaving 15 bases between the germline ends. Germline CDR1 SGHAT, CDR2 FQNNGV. CDR3 length: 14 amino acids. This table comes from immunoSEQ multiplex PCR, and its TCRdb copy is limited to in-frame clones, with some not included. The repertoire holds tens of thousands of clones, almost 95% seen once, with around 4.3% in the top ten. The V gene is TRBV11-2, the J gene TRBJ2-7; the D gene is possibly TRBD1 (5 bases). Sequencing was carried out using peripheral blood. This TCR was recovered from a man aged 50-60 years with active COVID-19. The CDR3 loop is CASSLDQIRAVQYF. The CDR3 nucleotides read TGTGCCAGCAGCTTAGATCAAATCAGGGCCGTGCAGTACTTC.